This T cell receptor beta chain was documented in a study of vaccination and CD4 T cells after COVID-19. On the study more broadly: Every participant was given two doses of BNT162b2 or mRNA-1273 vaccine. Convalescent patients gave post-COVID blood a median about 100 days post-diagnosis, range 35 to 161. Broader study findings: Convalescent patients displayed spike mono-reactivity in 304 of 307 vaccine-specific clones.

An Oncomine TCR Beta short-read assay was used to sequence the DNA from cultured CD4+ T cells. TCRdb re-called the PCR reads through MiXCR, storing one row per CDR3 protein. Among just under 20,000 distinct CDR3 sequences listed, roughly 71% were seen once. Stated treatment: roughly 10-day PBMC culture with coronavirus spike peptide pools or control peptides (ViraFEST assay). PBMC cultures, at 1.5 million to 2.5 million cells per well, received about 9.3 IU/ml IL-2 and about 10 ug/ml peptide pools. Remarks on this clonotype: As yet, its antigen is unknown.

The source material was CD4+ T cells from blood, cultured in vitro. This TCR was recovered from a human donor who had recovered from COVID-19.

In DNA form, the CDR3 reads TGTGCCAGCAGTGCCGGGGACAGGTCCTATGGCTACACCTTC. Residues: CASSAGDRSYGYTF. The V and J genes are TRBV27 and TRBJ1-2; 8 bases are shared with TRBD1. Germline CDR1 reads MNHEY; CDR2 reads SMNVEV (reference sequence). The CDR3 totals 14 residues. The junction had 6 bases not matched to a gene; V was cut back by 5 bases and J by 4 bases.